The clone carrying this T cell receptor beta chain was counted many times. Antigen specificity is unknown. Using RNA transcripts, the TCR beta CDR3 regions were amplified. The authors performed first-round RT-PCR with HTBI primers and then a second-round multiplex PCR. TCRdb itself ran the multiplex PCR reads through MiXCR, one entry per CDR3 protein. The sample lists about 39,000 distinct CDR3 sequences; roughly 52% were seen once. The CDR3 length is 16 residues. V was pared by 0 bases and J by 6 bases, with 8 bases of the junction left unmatched. CDR1 and CDR2 from the germline V gene are SEHNR and FQNEAQ (reference sequence). Uncontrolled infections, other autoimmune diseases, pregnancy or lactation barred patients from enrollment. The data belong to a study of Graves' ophthalmopathy and Graves' hyperthyroidism. Study results and caveats: A classifier, a 13-signature model, separated ophthalmopathy from stable hyperthyroidism with roughly 90% sensitivity and 75% to 82% specificity.

The sequence came from an adult woman with stable Graves' hyperthyroidism. The chain links TRBV7-9 to TRBJ1-5; 7 bases fit TRBD1. Material: peripheral blood. CDR3 region: CASSLARFRGSQPQHF. The CDR3 coding sequence is TGTGCCAGCAGCTTAGCGCGTTTCAGGGGGAGTCAGCCCCAGCATTTT.